A selection of T cell receptor beta chains follows, all from one sample in a study of shared clonotypes between healthy human individuals. TCRdb keeps only in-frame clones here, not all; method: immunoSEQ multiplex PCR. Among over 2 million clones, 90% to 95% were seen once, and the ten largest hold approximately 0.13%. The sample taken for sequencing was naive CD4+ T cells sorted from blood. These receptors were obtained from a man aged 18 to 30 in good health. The CDR3 runs from the conserved cysteine through the conserved F or W. The D gene is left open where the match is weak. The size field is filled for only some rows; it gives once, few, many or a size class.

J gene: TRBJ2-1; D gene: TRBD1; V gene: TRBV7-9; clone size: -; CDR3 DNA: TGTGCCAGCAGATCTCCCCCCGGGACAGGGCGAGTAAATGAGCAGTTCTTC; CDR3 protein: CASRSPPGTGRVNEQFF
J gene: TRBJ2-3; D gene: -; V gene: TRBV6-1; clone size: -; CDR3 DNA: TGTGCCAGCAGTTCGCAGGGGTCCCCAGATACGCAGTATTTT; CDR3 protein: CASSSQGSPDTQYF
J gene: TRBJ2-3; D gene: -; V gene: TRBV6-5; clone size: -; CDR3 DNA: TGTGCCAGCAGTTACTCGTTCGGAAGCACAGATACGCAGTATTTT; CDR3 protein: CASSYSFGSTDTQYF
J gene: TRBJ2-7; D gene: -; V gene: TRBV11-1; clone size: -; CDR3 DNA: TGTGCCAGCAGCTTGGCGGGCCACAGGGAGAGCTCCTACGAGCAGTACTTC; CDR3 protein: CASSLAGHRESSYEQYF
J gene: TRBJ2-7; D gene: TRBD1; V gene: TRBV6-5; clone size: -; CDR3 DNA: TGTGCCAGCAGTTACGATGGGACAGGGAGGGCCTACGAGCAGTACTTC; CDR3 protein: CASSYDGTGRAYEQYF
J gene: TRBJ1-2; D gene: TRBD1; V gene: TRBV7-3; clone size: -; CDR3 DNA: TGTGCCAGCAGCCCGGACAGGGCCTATGGCTACACCTTC; CDR3 protein: CASSPDRAYGYTF
J gene: TRBJ1-1; D gene: -; V gene: TRBV30; clone size: -; CDR3 DNA: TGTGCCTGGAGATCTGACAGGGAAGCTTTCTTT; CDR3 protein: CAWRSDREAFF
J gene: TRBJ1-1; D gene: TRBD1; V gene: TRBV5-6; clone size: -; CDR3 DNA: TGTGCCAGCAGCCCATCGACAGGGCGGAACACTGAAGCTTTCTTT; CDR3 protein: CASSPSTGRNTEAFF
J gene: TRBJ1-1; D gene: -; V gene: TRBV7-9; clone size: once; CDR3 DNA: TGTGCCAGCAGCCTGGGGACATCGAACACTGAAGCTTTCTTT; CDR3 protein: CASSLGTSNTEAFF
J gene: TRBJ2-3; D gene: TRBD2; V gene: TRBV7-2; clone size: -; CDR3 DNA: TGTGCCAGCAGCTCGGGACTAGCCCCAGATACGCAGTATTTT; CDR3 protein: CASSSGLAPDTQYF
J gene: TRBJ2-2; D gene: -; V gene: TRBV18; clone size: -; CDR3 DNA: TGTGCCAGCTCACCCTATAACACCGGGGAGCTGTTTTTT; CDR3 protein: CASSPYNTGELFF
J gene: TRBJ1-1; D gene: -; V gene: TRBV29-1; clone size: few; CDR3 DNA: TGCAGCGTTGAAGAGTGGGGATACACTGAAGCTTTCTTT; CDR3 protein: CSVEEWGYTEAFF
J gene: TRBJ1-1; D gene: -; V gene: TRBV28; clone size: few; CDR3 DNA: TGTGCCAGCAGTCGACGGACTGAAGCTTTCTTT; CDR3 protein: CASSRRTEAFF
J gene: TRBJ1-3; D gene: -; V gene: TRBV7-2; clone size: -; CDR3 DNA: TGTGCCAGCAGCTCCAAGGGGGGTTTTAGAAACACCATATATTTT; CDR3 protein: CASSSKGGFRNTIYF
J gene: TRBJ2-5; D gene: TRBD1; V gene: TRBV30; clone size: -; CDR3 DNA: TGTGCCTGGAGTGTAGGACAGGGCCTGGAGACCCAGTACTTC; CDR3 protein: CAWSVGQGLETQYF
J gene: TRBJ2-2; D gene: TRBD1; V gene: TRBV6-1; clone size: -; CDR3 DNA: TGTGCCAGCATGAGGCAGGGGGACACCGGGGAGCTGTTTTTT; CDR3 protein: CASMRQGDTGELFF
J gene: TRBJ1-1; D gene: -; V gene: TRBV7-3; clone size: -; CDR3 DNA: TGTGCCAGCAGGTTACCAGGGGAAGGAACTGAAGCTTTCTTT; CDR3 protein: CASRLPGEGTEAFF
J gene: TRBJ1-2; D gene: TRBD1; V gene: TRBV19; clone size: once; CDR3 DNA: TGTGCCACTGTGGGACAGGGAAACTTCTATGGCTACACCTTC; CDR3 protein: CATVGQGNFYGYTF
J gene: TRBJ2-7; D gene: -; V gene: TRBV6-5; clone size: -; CDR3 DNA: TGTGCCAGCAGTTACGCTGACTCCTACGAGCAGTACTTC; CDR3 protein: CASSYADSYEQYF
J gene: TRBJ2-5; D gene: -; V gene: TRBV20-1; clone size: -; CDR3 DNA: TGCAGTGTCGTAGTACAAGAGACCCAGTACTTC; CDR3 protein: CSVVVQETQYF
J gene: TRBJ2-2; D gene: -; V gene: TRBV7-8; clone size: -; CDR3 DNA: TGTGCCAGCAGCTTAGCGTATGTTATCACCGGGGAGCTGTTTTTT; CDR3 protein: CASSLAYVITGELFF
J gene: TRBJ1-2; D gene: TRBD1; V gene: TRBV6-5; clone size: -; CDR3 DNA: TGTGCCAGCAGCCCCCAACAGGGGAACTATGGCTACACCTTC; CDR3 protein: CASSPQQGNYGYTF
J gene: TRBJ2-7; D gene: -; V gene: TRBV7-9; clone size: -; CDR3 DNA: TGTGCCAGCAGGAGGGGGGAGGGCCACTACGAGCAGTACTTC; CDR3 protein: CASRRGEGHYEQYF
J gene: TRBJ2-7; D gene: TRBD1; V gene: TRBV18; clone size: -; CDR3 DNA: TGTGCCAGCTCCGGGACAGGGGTGACAGACGAGCAGTACTTC; CDR3 protein: CASSGTGVTDEQYF
J gene: TRBJ2-3; D gene: TRBD2; V gene: TRBV19; clone size: -; CDR3 DNA: TGTGCCAGTAGTATACCACCGGGCTCGGGGGGAACAGATACGCAGTATTTT; CDR3 protein: CASSIPPGSGGTDTQYF
J gene: TRBJ2-3; D gene: -; V gene: TRBV5-1; clone size: -; CDR3 DNA: TGCGCCAGCAGCTTGGAAGGGACCTGGGGCACAGATACGCAGTATTTT; CDR3 protein: CASSLEGTWGTDTQYF
J gene: TRBJ2-1; D gene: TRBD1; V gene: TRBV28; clone size: -; CDR3 DNA: TGTGCCAGCAGTTTAACTCGGACAGGCTACAATGAGCAGTTCTTC; CDR3 protein: CASSLTRTGYNEQFF
J gene: TRBJ1-1; D gene: TRBD1; V gene: TRBV28; clone size: -; CDR3 DNA: TGTGCCAGCAGTCCGACGATAACAGGGGCGGGCACTGAAGCTTTCTTT; CDR3 protein: CASSPTITGAGTEAFF
J gene: TRBJ2-5; D gene: -; V gene: TRBV5-1; clone size: -; CDR3 DNA: TGCGCCAGCACGCCTCGAACTACAGAGACCCAGTACTTC; CDR3 protein: CASTPRTTETQYF
J gene: TRBJ2-7; D gene: TRBD1; V gene: TRBV6-5; clone size: -; CDR3 DNA: TGTGCCAGCAGTTACCGGGGACAGGGTTACGAGCAGTACTTC; CDR3 protein: CASSYRGQGYEQYF
J gene: TRBJ1-2; D gene: -; V gene: TRBV5-1; clone size: -; CDR3 DNA: TGCGCCAGCAGCTTAAGGGACGACTATGGCTACACCTTC; CDR3 protein: CASSLRDDYGYTF
J gene: TRBJ1-3; D gene: TRBD1; V gene: TRBV28; clone size: -; CDR3 DNA: TGTGCCAGCCGACAGGGGGGTGTCACTGGAAACACCATATATTTT; CDR3 protein: CASRQGGVTGNTIYF
J gene: TRBJ2-5; D gene: TRBD2; V gene: TRBV7-3; clone size: -; CDR3 DNA: TGTGCCAGCCAGCCTAGCGGGGGTCTCCAAGAGACCCAGTACTTC; CDR3 protein: CASQPSGGLQETQYF
J gene: TRBJ1-4; D gene: -; V gene: TRBV6-5; clone size: -; CDR3 DNA: TGTGCCAGCAGGAGGGGGAGGGAAAAACTGTTTTTT; CDR3 protein: CASRRGREKLFF
J gene: TRBJ1-2; D gene: -; V gene: TRBV9; clone size: -; CDR3 DNA: TGTGCCAGCAGCGTAGCGGGAGACTATGGCTACACCTTC; CDR3 protein: CASSVAGDYGYTF
J gene: TRBJ1-5; D gene: -; V gene: TRBV7-2; clone size: -; CDR3 DNA: TGTGCCAGCAAAATATCTTCTGGGGATCAGCCCCAGCATTTT; CDR3 protein: CASKISSGDQPQHF
J gene: TRBJ2-2; D gene: -; V gene: TRBV28; clone size: -; CDR3 DNA: TGTGCCGCAGAGGGGGGGAGCGCGAACACCGGGGAGCTGTTTTTT; CDR3 protein: CAAEGGSANTGELFF
J gene: TRBJ2-2; D gene: TRBD2; V gene: TRBV5-1; clone size: -; CDR3 DNA: TGCGCCAGCAGCTTGGCCTTAGCGGGGACCAGGGGAGACTGGGAGCTGTTTTTT; CDR3 protein: CASSLALAGTRGDWELFF
J gene: TRBJ2-3; D gene: TRBD2; V gene: TRBV12-5; clone size: -; CDR3 DNA: TGTGCTAGTGGTTTGGTACCTAGCGGGCCTAGCACAGATACGCAGTATTTT; CDR3 protein: CASGLVPSGPSTDTQYF
J gene: TRBJ1-4; D gene: -; V gene: TRBV5-4; clone size: -; CDR3 DNA: TGTGCCAGCAGCGAAAAAGGAGGACACAATAATGAAAAACTGTTTTTT; CDR3 protein: CASSEKGGHNNEKLFF
J gene: TRBJ2-7; D gene: -; V gene: TRBV7-2; clone size: -; CDR3 DNA: TGTGCCAGCAGCCCGAGACGGGACTCATATAAAGAGCAGTACTTC; CDR3 protein: CASSPRRDSYKEQYF
J gene: TRBJ1-2; D gene: -; V gene: TRBV21-1; clone size: -; CDR3 DNA: TGTGCCAGCAGCGACCGGGACAGGGACTATGGCTACACCTTC; CDR3 protein: CASSDRDRDYGYTF
J gene: TRBJ1-5; D gene: -; V gene: TRBV2; clone size: -; CDR3 DNA: TGTGCCAGCCGGGACGGAAACAATCAGCCCCAGCATTTT; CDR3 protein: CASRDGNNQPQHF
J gene: TRBJ2-1; D gene: -; V gene: TRBV15; clone size: -; CDR3 DNA: TGTGCCACCAGCAGAGGAGGGGTTGAGCAGTTCTTC; CDR3 protein: CATSRGGVEQFF
J gene: TRBJ2-5; D gene: TRBD1; V gene: TRBV4-2; clone size: once; CDR3 DNA: TGTGCCAGCAGCCAAGCGGGACAGAGGGAGACCCAGTACTTC; CDR3 protein: CASSQAGQRETQYF
J gene: TRBJ2-5; D gene: -; V gene: TRBV7-9; clone size: -; CDR3 DNA: TGTGCCAGCAGCTTAGGGATCAGCCAAGAGACCCAGTACTTC; CDR3 protein: CASSLGISQETQYF